These T cell receptor beta chains were read from a single sample in a study of T cells expressing NK-cell markers. TCRdb reworked the 5' RACE reads into one entry per CDR3 protein, no DNA. The sample table includes some 450,000 distinct CDR3 sequences. The sample consisted of blood T cells: a sorted CD56 or NKG2C T cell subset, CD4+ or CD8+ T cells, or bulk PBMC T cells (not recorded which). The receptors derive from a woman aged 18-69 years in good health. Both conserved end residues are part of each CDR3. Each record gives: J gene, V gene, CDR3 protein.

TRBJ1-1	TRBV5-5	CASSPFPGGNTEAFF
TRBJ2-2	TRBV20-1	CSARLGRPNTGELFF
TRBJ1-1	TRBV5-1	CASSSGDGMNTEAFF
TRBJ2-2	TRBV12-3/TRBV12-4	CASSPWEGRTGELFF
TRBJ2-1	TRBV7-9	CASSVGGRVEQFF
TRBJ1-1	TRBV19	CASSIGPGTAAFF
TRBJ2-5	TRBV27	CASSSPLGGGETQYF
TRBJ2-2	TRBV11-1	CASSFPRTSGRALTGELFF
TRBJ2-3	TRBV6-4	CASSVRAENTQYF
TRBJ1-1	TRBV12-3/TRBV12-4	CASSFDNTEAFF
TRBJ2-2	TRBV7-6	CASSLVDRGFTGELFF
TRBJ2-2	TRBV28	CARPLAINPWGELFF
TRBJ2-5	TRBV11-2	CASSQGQRQETQYF
TRBJ2-1	TRBV11-3	CASSEGIGPNNEQFF
TRBJ2-7	TRBV11-2	CASSLDLAGGPYEQYF
TRBJ2-5	TRBV20-1	CSARAIPGVGAQGVETQYF
TRBJ2-1	TRBV12-3/TRBV12-4	CASSHSPGLAGYNEQFF
TRBJ1-1	TRBV6-1	CASSTLRPGDTEAFF
TRBJ1-1	TRBV7-2	CASSPRTPYGTEAFF
TRBJ1-5	TRBV20-1	CSQTGGDNQPQHF
TRBJ2-1	TRBV5-1	CASSLALAIDEQFF
TRBJ2-1	TRBV19	CASTPQGNYNEQFF
TRBJ1-2	TRBV7-8	CASSLRETGFFGYTF
TRBJ2-3	TRBV5-1	CASSSRGRYTDTQYF
TRBJ1-2	TRBV12-3/TRBV12-4	CASSLGLLGYGYTF
TRBJ1-1	TRBV7-8	CASSSQMGHRNTEAFF
TRBJ1-1	TRBV30	CAWSVQGNTEAFF
TRBJ1-5	TRBV19	CASCLWNQPQHF
TRBJ2-7	TRBV4-2	CASSQESGHLYEQYF
TRBJ1-6	TRBV15	CATSRPGINSPLHF
TRBJ2-7	TRBV7-6	CASSHLLTGSEQYF
TRBJ1-4	TRBV12-3/TRBV12-4	CASRKQGLGEKLFF
TRBJ1-5	TRBV29-1	CSALQGSGQPQHF
TRBJ2-1	TRBV5-1	CASSLYRGGIYNEQFF
TRBJ2-7	TRBV5-6	CASSLLNSGSYEQYF
TRBJ1-1	TRBV20-1	CSASAPGGAFF
TRBJ1-5	TRBV19	CASRAVNQPQHF
TRBJ2-5	TRBV4-3	CASSRVGKTQYF
TRBJ2-5	TRBV12-3/TRBV12-4	CASSFSQTQYF
TRBJ2-3	TRBV7-2	CASSPRDRDTQYF
TRBJ2-2	TRBV20-1	CSGSRLADTGELFF
TRBJ2-2	TRBV11-2	CASSLWQSTGELFF
TRBJ2-2	TRBV20-1	CSAWARGNTGELFF
TRBJ2-1	TRBV5-1	CASSLSGRVNEQFF
TRBJ2-1	TRBV10-3	CAIGRGTSSYNEQFF
TRBJ2-3	TRBV11-2	CASSNPGTSGTLTDTQYF
TRBJ2-1	TRBV30	CAWSRLAGKYNEQFF
TRBJ2-7	TRBV7-2	CASSYRGQGYGEQYF